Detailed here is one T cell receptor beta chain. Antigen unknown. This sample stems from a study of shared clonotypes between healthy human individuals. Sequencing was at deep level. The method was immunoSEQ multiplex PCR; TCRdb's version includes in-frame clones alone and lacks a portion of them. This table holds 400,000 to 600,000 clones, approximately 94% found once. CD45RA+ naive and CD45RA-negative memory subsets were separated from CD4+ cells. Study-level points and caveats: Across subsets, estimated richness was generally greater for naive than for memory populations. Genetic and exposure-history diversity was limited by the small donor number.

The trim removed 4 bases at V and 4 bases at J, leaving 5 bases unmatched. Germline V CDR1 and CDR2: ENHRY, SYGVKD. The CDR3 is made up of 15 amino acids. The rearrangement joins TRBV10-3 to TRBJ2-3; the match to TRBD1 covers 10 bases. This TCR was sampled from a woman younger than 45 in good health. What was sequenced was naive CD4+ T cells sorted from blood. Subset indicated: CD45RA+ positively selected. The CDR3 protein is CAISVKTGGPDTQYF. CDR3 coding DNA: TGTGCCATCAGTGTCAAGACAGGGGGCCCAGATACGCAGTATTTT.